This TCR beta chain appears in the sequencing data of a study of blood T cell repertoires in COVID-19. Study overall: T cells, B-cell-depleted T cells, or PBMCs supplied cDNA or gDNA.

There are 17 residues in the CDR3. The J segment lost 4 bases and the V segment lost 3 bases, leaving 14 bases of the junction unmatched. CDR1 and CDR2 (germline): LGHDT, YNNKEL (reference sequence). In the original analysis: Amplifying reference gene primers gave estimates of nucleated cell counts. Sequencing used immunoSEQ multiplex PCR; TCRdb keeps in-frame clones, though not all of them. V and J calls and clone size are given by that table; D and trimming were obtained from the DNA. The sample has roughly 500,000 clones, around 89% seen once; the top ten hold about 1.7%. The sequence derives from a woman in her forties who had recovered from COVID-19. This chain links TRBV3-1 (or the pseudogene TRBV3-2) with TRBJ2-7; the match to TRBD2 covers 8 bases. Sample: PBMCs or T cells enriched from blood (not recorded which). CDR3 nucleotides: TGTGCCAGCAGCCACGGCGGGTTCAGCGGGAGAGTATACGAGCAGTACTTC. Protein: CASSHGGFSGRVYEQYF.